The rows below give T cell receptor beta chains drawn from one sample of a study of PD-1 blockade in classical Hodgkin lymphoma. Generated by immunoSEQ multiplex PCR, the TCRdb table keeps only in-frame clones and is missing some. The sample includes about 47,000 clones, roughly 93% of them seen just once. What was sequenced was peripheral blood mononuclear cells (PBMCs). These receptors came from a human donor with classical Hodgkin lymphoma. Each CDR3 is given with its conserved first and last residue. D genes are given only for firm matches. Clone size is not always given. Where it is, it says once, few, many or a class for expanded clones.

>TRBV2|-|TRBD1|TRBJ1-5
TGTGCCAGCAGTGAACTTGGGACAGGGTTCCGTCAGCCCCAGCATTTT
CASSELGTGFRQPQHF
>TRBV29-1|-|-|TRBJ2-1
TGCAGCGTTGAAACTGGGTCAGTTCGCTCCTACAATGAGCAGTTCTTC
CSVETGSVRSYNEQFF
>TRBV15|-|-|TRBJ1-4
TGTGCCACCAGTTGGCGACCCAATGAAAAACTGTTTTTT
CATSWRPNEKLFF
>TRBV6-1|-|-|TRBJ2-1
TGTGCCAGCAGTGGCCTGAACGCCTACAATGAGCAGTTCTTC
CASSGLNAYNEQFF
>TRBV7-9|-|TRBD2|TRBJ2-2
TGTGCCAGCAGAATACTAGCGGGAGTTTTCGGGGAGCTGTTTTTT
CASRILAGVFGELFF
>TRBV19|-|-|TRBJ2-6
TGTGCCAGTAGTATGCTAGGGTCTGGGGCCAACGTCCTGACTTTC
CASSMLGSGANVLTF
>TRBV6-6|-|-|TRBJ1-5
TGTGCCAGCAGCCTCCCAGTTAGCAATCAGCCCCAGCATTTT
CASSLPVSNQPQHF
>TRBV21-1|once|-|TRBJ1-2
TGTGCCAGCAGCGGTGAACGGGACTATGGCTACACCTTC
CASSGERDYGYTF
>TRBV5-4|-|-|TRBJ2-1
TGTGCCAGCAGCCCATTAGGGAGCTCCTACAATGAGCAGTTCTTC
CASSPLGSSYNEQFF
>TRBV10-2|-|-|TRBJ1-1
TGCGCCAGCAGTGAGTCGAGGGGGGAGACTGAAGCTTTCTTT
CASSESRGETEAFF
>TRBV29-1|-|-|TRBJ1-1
TGCAGCGTTCACGGAGAAATGAACACTGAAGCTTTCTTT
CSVHGEMNTEAFF
>TRBV18|-|-|TRBJ1-5
TGTGCCAGCTCACCCATTTATAGCAATCAGCCCCAGCATTTT
CASSPIYSNQPQHF
>TRBV28|-|TRBD1|TRBJ1-1
TGTGCCAGCAGTTTATCGGGACAGCAGAACACTGAAGCTTTCTTT
CASSLSGQQNTEAFF
>TRBV6-1|-|-|TRBJ2-1
TGTGCCAGCGGAAGGGCGTCTTCGGCCTACAATGAGCAGTTCTTC
CASGRASSAYNEQFF
>TRBV11-3|-|TRBD1|TRBJ1-1
TGTGCCAGCAGCTCATCCCGACAGGGTGACACTGAAGCTTTCTTT
CASSSSRQGDTEAFF
>TRBV7-9|-|TRBD1|TRBJ1-5
TGTGCCAGCAGCAGCGGGACAGCCGACAATCAGCCCCAGCATTTT
CASSSGTADNQPQHF
>TRBV7-9|-|TRBD2|TRBJ2-5
TGTGCCAGCAGCTTAGCTCAAAGCGGGAAAGAGACCCAGTACTTC
CASSLAQSGKETQYF
>TRBV2|-|TRBD1|TRBJ1-2
TGTGCCAGCAGTTCGACAGGGGGGATTCTAAACACCTTC
CASSSTGGILNTF
>TRBV29-1|-|TRBD1|TRBJ2-7
TGCAGCGTTGGAGACAGGGGTGTATCCTACGAGCAGTACTTC
CSVGDRGVSYEQYF
>TRBV28|-|-|TRBJ2-3
TGTGCCAGCAGTTTAAGGGATCCAGATACGCAGTATTTT
CASSLRDPDTQYF
>TRBV7-8|-|TRBD2|TRBJ2-5
TGTGCCAGCAGCTTAGACCCGGGACTAGCGAAAGAGACCCAGTACTTC
CASSLDPGLAKETQYF
>TRBV7-9|-|TRBD1|TRBJ1-1
TGTGCCAGCAGCCCCGGAGGTGCAGGGGGAAGGACTGAAGCTTTCTTT
CASSPGGAGGRTEAFF
>TRBV9|-|-|TRBJ2-7
TGTGCCAGCAGCGTATCAGGGGTGAGAGAGCAGTACTTC
CASSVSGVREQYF